These 22 T cell receptor beta chains came from one sample sequenced in a study of a mutant IDH1 vaccine in newly diagnosed glioma. Assay used: immunoSEQ multiplex PCR; TCRdb lists only in-frame clones, some missing. The table records just over 65,000 clones, roughly 80% of them present only once. These TCRs' antigens remain unknown. The time point is: week 35, safety follow-up. Vaccinated patients received 300 ug of mutant IDH1 20-mer peptide per dose, with topical imiquimod. The material sequenced was PBMCs, taken from a glioma patient whose treatment included an IDH1 peptide vaccine. Every receptor here comes from a man aged 18 to 35 with glioma.

The rearrangement uses TRBV18 and TRBJ1-2; D is ambiguous. Germline CDR1 reads KGHSH; CDR2 reads LQKENI. The CDR3 runs to 14 residues. V shed 3 bases and J shed 8 bases, with 16 bases lying between them. CDR3 protein: CASSPSAPWLGYTF. The DNA of the CDR3 is TGTGCCAGCTCACCCAGCGCGCCATGGCTGGGCTACACCTTC.

This chain links TRBV9 with TRBJ2-6; unclear D gene. The CDR3 runs to 16 residues. Trimming cost V 4 bases and J 0 bases, with 11 bases left between them. The germline V gene has CDR1 SGDLS and CDR2 YYNGEE. CDR3 region: CASSTNTASGANVLTF. DNA of the CDR3: TGTGCCAGCAGCACTAACACTGCCTCTGGGGCCAACGTCCTGACTTTC.

This clone is a singleton in its sample. The chain has TRBV18 and TRBJ1-1; no reliable D call. V lost 1 base and J lost 4, with 16 bases in between. The CDR3 sequence is 16 residues long. Per germline, CDR1 KGHSH and CDR2 LQKENI. The CDR3 coding sequence is TGTGCCAGCTCACCACGGGAACAGAGTTTTGGCACTGAAGCTTTCTTT. Residues: CASSPREQSFGTEAFF.

The genes are TRBV7-2 and TRBJ1-1; TRBD1 is a possible D gene (5 bases). V was pared by 0 bases and J by 5 bases, with 7 bases between. Germline CDR1 reads SGHTA; CDR2 reads FQGNSA. CDR3 length: 13 amino acids. The CDR3 coding sequence is TGTGCCAGCAGCTTAGCGCGGGGGACTGAAGCTTTCTTT. Protein product: CASSLARGTEAFF.

This rearrangement joins TRBV9 to TRBJ1-2; D might be TRBD1 (6 bases). The CDR3 is made up of 15 amino acids. Germline V gene lookup returns CDR1 SGDLS and CDR2 YYNGEE. Trimming cost V 5 bases and J 2 bases, with 16 bases left between them. CDR3 sequence reads: CASSLEGGGNYGYTF. In nucleotides, the CDR3 is TGTGCCAGCAGTCTAGAGGGAGGGGGGAACTATGGCTACACCTTC.

The rearrangement joins TRBV18 to TRBJ2-1; no clear D. V lost 2 bases, J lost 9 bases, and 11 bases lay in between. Germline lookup yields CDR1 KGHSH and CDR2 LQKENI. CDR3 length: 13 residues. The CDR3 loop is CASSPTVPPEQFF. The CDR3 region has the DNA TGTGCCAGCTCACCAACGGTGCCGCCTGAGCAGTTCTTC. The variable domain in full, with the rest retrieved from reference TRBV18 and TRBJ2-1, is NAGVMQNPRHLVRRRGQEARLRCSPMKGHSHVYWYRQLPEEGLKFMVYLQKENIIDESGMPKERFSAEFPKEGPSILRIQQVVRGDSAAYFCASSPTVPPEQFFGPGTRLTVL.

This sequence joins TRBV2 and TRBJ1-2; no firm D call. Germline V gives CDR1 SNHLY, CDR2 FYNNEI. The CDR3 loop spans 12 amino acids. V was pared by 7 bases and J by 0 bases, with 6 bases between. The CDR3 sequence: CASKSSNYGYTF. In DNA, the CDR3 is TGTGCCAGCAAGTCTTCTAACTATGGCTACACCTTC.

This clone is a singleton in its sample. The rearrangement joins TRBV11-2 to TRBJ1-2; D may be TRBD1 (6 bases). Germline CDR1 SGHAT, CDR2 FQNNGV. The V end was cut by 4 bases, the J end by 2 bases, with 17 bases between. The CDR3 loop spans 16 amino acids. Written as DNA, the CDR3 is TGTGCCAGCAGCTCTGTCAGGGGCCGGGGCAACTATGGCTACACCTTC. Its translation: CASSSVRGRGNYGYTF.

Sample share makes this clone large. The chain is built from TRBV6-5 and TRBJ2-1; 9 bases agree with TRBD1. This CDR3 comprises 14 residues. The trim removed 6 bases at V and 10 bases at J, leaving 10 bases unmatched. Germline V gives CDR1 MNHEY, CDR2 SVGAGI. In DNA, the CDR3 is TGTGCCAGCAGAAAACTCGACACAGGGGGCGAGCAGTTCTTC. It translates to CASRKLDTGGEQFF.

This CDR3 reads CASSQDRAGGSYEQYF. The CDR3 bases are TGCGCCAGCAGCCAAGACAGGGCAGGGGGCTCCTACGAGCAGTACTTC. The chain links TRBV4-3 to TRBJ2-7; 7 bases map to TRBD1. The ends lost 0 bases at V and 0 bases at J; junction bases unmatched: 5. The CDR3 is 16 residues long. Germline CDR1 is LGHNA and CDR2 is YSLEER.

The gene calls are TRBV7-3 and TRBJ1-1, with 9 bases that match TRBD1. Germline V lookup: CDR1 SGHTA, CDR2 FQGTGA. With 2 bases clipped from V and 3 bases from J, the junction kept 4 bases outside the gene matches. The CDR3 loop spans 15 amino acids. In DNA, the CDR3 is TGTGCCAGCAGCTTAGGGACAGGGTGGGACACTGAAGCTTTCTTT. Encoded protein: CASSLGTGWDTEAFF.

The rearrangement links TRBV25-1 to TRBJ1-1, with TRBD1 matching over 8 bases. Germline assignment: CDR1 MGHDK and CDR2 SYGVNS. This CDR3 is 15 amino acids long. With V trimmed by 2 bases and J by 3 bases, 5 bases remained unmatched. CDR3 sequence (DNA): TGTGCCAGCAGTGAACCCACAGGGGGGGACACTGAAGCTTTCTTT. Translated, it gives CASSEPTGGDTEAFF.

J is TRBJ2-3 and V is TRBV28; no clear D. V was shortened by 8 bases and J by 9 bases, with 12 bases between the two germline ends. This CDR3 has 11 residues. CDR1 is MDHEN and CDR2 is SYDVKM in the germline V gene. CDR3 loop: CASVSRKTQYF. CDR3 bases: TGTGCCAGCGTCAGTAGGAAAACGCAGTATTTT. Together with reference TRBV28 and TRBJ2-3, the CDR3 gives the full variable domain: DVKVTQSSRYLVKRTGEKVFLECVQDMDHENMFWYRQDPGLGLRLIYFSYDVKMKEKGDIPEGYSVSREKKERFSLILESASTNQTSMYLCASVSRKTQYFGPGTRLTVL.

This chain links TRBV6-5 with TRBJ1-1; D may be TRBD1 (5 bases). This CDR3 has 13 amino acids. Trimming stripped 6 bases from V and 0 bases from J, with 8 bases between. In germline, CDR1 is MNHEY, CDR2 SVGAGI. The DNA of the CDR3 is TGTGCCAGCAGCCTGACAGTGAACACTGAAGCTTTCTTT. This encodes CASSLTVNTEAFF.

Here the CDR3 DNA reads TGTGCCAGCTCACCGCGGACAGGGGCAAGTACTGAAGCTTTCTTT. This codes for CASSPRTGASTEAFF. The chain has TRBV18 and TRBJ1-1; 9 bases match TRBD1. The germline gives CDR1 KGHSH, CDR2 LQKENI. With V trimmed by 3 bases and J by 5 bases, 7 bases remained unmatched. CDR3 length: 15 residues. The full variable domain, in which reference TRBV18 and TRBJ1-1 provide the parts outside the CDR3, is NAGVMQNPRHLVRRRGQEARLRCSPMKGHSHVYWYRQLPEEGLKFMVYLQKENIIDESGMPKERFSAEFPKEGPSILRIQQVVRGDSAAYFCASSPRTGASTEAFFGQGTRLTVV.

V is TRBV12-5 and J is TRBJ1-1; D is unresolved. The ends were cut back, 7 bases at V and 0 bases at J, with 15 bases in the middle. Looked up from germline, CDR1 is LGHNT and CDR2 is FRNRAP. This CDR3 has 15 residues. Here the CDR3 DNA reads TGTGCTAGTGAAGCACCCTACCCAATGAACACTGAAGCTTTCTTT. Its protein product is CASEAPYPMNTEAFF.

The V gene is TRBV6-4, the J gene TRBJ2-3; 11 nucleotides match TRBD2. V gave up 3 bases and J gave up 4 bases; unmatched junction bases: 3. CDR1 MRHNA and CDR2 SNTAGT come from the germline V gene. The CDR3 totals 15 residues. The CDR3 spells CASSEIAGGPDTQYF. The DNA of the CDR3 is TGTGCCAGCAGTGAAATAGCGGGAGGGCCAGATACGCAGTATTTT.

The genes are TRBV18 and TRBJ2-2; D gene unclear. Germline CDR1 reads KGHSH; CDR2 reads LQKENI. This CDR3 spans 15 amino acids. V dropped 2 bases and J dropped 2 bases, with 9 bases sitting between them. This CDR3 is CASSPKGVNTGELFF. The CDR3 coding sequence is TGTGCCAGCTCACCAAAGGGTGTCAACACCGGGGAGCTGTTTTTT.

V is TRBV4-3 and J is TRBJ1-5; TRBD1 matches 9 bases. This CDR3 region has 16 residues. V shed 4 bases, J shed 0 bases, and the junction held 4 bases outside the gene matches. Germline lookup yields CDR1 LGHNA and CDR2 YSLEER. CDR3 nucleotides: TGCGCCAGCAGCCCCGGGACAGGGTATAGCAATCAGCCCCAGCATTTT. Translated, it gives CASSPGTGYSNQPQHF.

The chain links TRBV19 to TRBJ2-3, with 10 bases matching TRBD2. Germline V gives CDR1 LNHDA, CDR2 SQIVND (reference sequence). The trim removed 6 bases at V and 1 base at J, leaving 4 bases unmatched. This CDR3 region has 15 residues. In nucleotides, the CDR3 is TGTGCCAGTAGGCAACTAGCGGGGCGCACAGATACGCAGTATTTT. Translating it yields CASRQLAGRTDTQYF.

V and J are TRBV28 and TRBJ1-5; D possibly corresponds to TRBD1 (5 bases). Between the trimmed V and J ends, which lost 5 bases and 5 bases, there was a span of 22 bases. Looked up from germline, CDR1 is MDHEN and CDR2 is SYDVKM. This CDR3 is 17 amino acids long. The CDR3 DNA reads as TGTGCCAGCAGTCCCCGACAAAAAGGGGCACGAGATCAGCCCCAGCATTTT. Encoded protein: CASSPRQKGARDQPQHF.

This clone was picked up many times. The chain recombines TRBV7-3 with TRBJ1-1; D might be TRBD1 (5 bases). The CDR3 contains 13 residues. The germline V and J ends were trimmed by 5 bases and 4 bases, with 11 bases remaining between them. Germline lookup yields CDR1 SGHTA and CDR2 FQGTGA. CDR3 DNA: TGTGCCAGCAGCCACGGGGGGATCACTGAAGCTTTCTTT. This gives the protein CASSHGGITEAFF.